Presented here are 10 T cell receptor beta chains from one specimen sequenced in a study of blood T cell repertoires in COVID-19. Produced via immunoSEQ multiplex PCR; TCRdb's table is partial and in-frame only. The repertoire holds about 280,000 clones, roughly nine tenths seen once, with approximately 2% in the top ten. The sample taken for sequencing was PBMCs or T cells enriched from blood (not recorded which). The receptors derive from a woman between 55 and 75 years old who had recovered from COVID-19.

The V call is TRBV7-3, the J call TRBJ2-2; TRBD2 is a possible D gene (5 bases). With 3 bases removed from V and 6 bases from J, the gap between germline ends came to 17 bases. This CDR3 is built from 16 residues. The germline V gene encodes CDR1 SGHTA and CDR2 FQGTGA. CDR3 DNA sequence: TGTGCCAGCAGCTTGAACCCCGGACCCGGGGCCGGGGAGCTGTTTTTT. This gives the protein CASSLNPGPGAGELFF. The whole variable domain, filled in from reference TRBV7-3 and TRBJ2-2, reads GAGVSQTPSNKVTEKGKYVELRCDPISGHTALYWYRQSLGQGPEFLIYFQGTGAADDSGLPNDRFFAVRPEGSVSTLKIQRTERGDSAVYLCASSLNPGPGAGELFFGEGSRLTVL.

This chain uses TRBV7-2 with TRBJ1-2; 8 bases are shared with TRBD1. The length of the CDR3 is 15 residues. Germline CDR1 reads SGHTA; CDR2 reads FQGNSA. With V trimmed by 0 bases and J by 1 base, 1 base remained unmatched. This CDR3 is CASSLAGQGNYGYTF. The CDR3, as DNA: TGTGCCAGCAGCTTAGCTGGACAGGGTAACTATGGCTACACCTTC.

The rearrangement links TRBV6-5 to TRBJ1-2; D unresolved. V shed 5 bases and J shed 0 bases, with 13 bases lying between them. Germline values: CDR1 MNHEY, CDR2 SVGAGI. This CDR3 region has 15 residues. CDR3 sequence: CASSRSQLANYGYTF. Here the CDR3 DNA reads TGTGCCAGCAGTCGGTCCCAACTGGCTAACTATGGCTACACCTTC.

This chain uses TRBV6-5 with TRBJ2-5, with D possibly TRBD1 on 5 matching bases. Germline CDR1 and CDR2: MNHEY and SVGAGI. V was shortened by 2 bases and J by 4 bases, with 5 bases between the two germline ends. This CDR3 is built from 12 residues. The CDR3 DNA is TGTGCCAGCAGTTACAGGGGAGAGACCCAGTACTTC. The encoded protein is CASSYRGETQYF.

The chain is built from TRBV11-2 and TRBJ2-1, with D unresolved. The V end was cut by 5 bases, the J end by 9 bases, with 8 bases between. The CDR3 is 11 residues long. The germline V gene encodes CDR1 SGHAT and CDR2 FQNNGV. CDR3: CASSTFGEQFF. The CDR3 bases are TGTGCCAGCAGCACTTTCGGTGAGCAGTTCTTC.

Here the CDR3 reads CASSEVSLNSPLHF. The CDR3 coding sequence is TGTGCCAGCAGTGAAGTCAGTTTAAATTCACCCCTCCACTTT. The chain joins TRBV6-1 to TRBJ1-6; D is ambiguous. The CDR3 extends over 14 amino acids. V was cut by 1 base and J by 7 bases, with 8 bases left in between. Germline values: CDR1 MNHNS, CDR2 SASEGT.

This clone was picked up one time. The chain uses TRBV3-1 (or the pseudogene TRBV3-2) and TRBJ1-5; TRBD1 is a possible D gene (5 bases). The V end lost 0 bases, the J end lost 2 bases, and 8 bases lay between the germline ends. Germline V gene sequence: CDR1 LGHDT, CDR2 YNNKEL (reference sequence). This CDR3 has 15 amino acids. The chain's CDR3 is CASSQDFRGNQPQHF. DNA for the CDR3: TGTGCCAGCAGCCAAGATTTCAGGGGCAATCAGCCCCAGCATTTT.

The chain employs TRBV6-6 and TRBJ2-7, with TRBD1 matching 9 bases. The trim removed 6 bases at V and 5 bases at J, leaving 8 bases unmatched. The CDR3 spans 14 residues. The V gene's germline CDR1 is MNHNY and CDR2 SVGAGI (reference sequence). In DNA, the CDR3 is TGTGCCAGCAGCCCGGGGACAGGGTTTAACGAGCAGTACTTC. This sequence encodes CASSPGTGFNEQYF.

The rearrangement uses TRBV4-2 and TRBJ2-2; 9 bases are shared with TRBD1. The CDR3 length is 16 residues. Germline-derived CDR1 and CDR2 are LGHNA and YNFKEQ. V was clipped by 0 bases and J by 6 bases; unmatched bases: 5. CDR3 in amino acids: CASSQERTGVAGELFF. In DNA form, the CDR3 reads TGTGCCAGCAGCCAAGAGAGGACAGGGGTGGCCGGGGAGCTGTTTTTT.

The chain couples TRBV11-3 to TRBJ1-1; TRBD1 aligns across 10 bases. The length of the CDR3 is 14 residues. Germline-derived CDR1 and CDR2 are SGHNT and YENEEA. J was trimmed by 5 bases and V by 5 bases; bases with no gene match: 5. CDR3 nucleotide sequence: TGTGCCAGCAGCAGCGGACAGGGGGGGACTGAAGCTTTCTTT. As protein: CASSSGQGGTEAFF.